These 29 T cell receptor beta chains were all obtained from the same sample, sequenced in a study of identical twins. TCRdb reprocessed the 5' RACE reads via MiXCR and lists one record per CDR3 protein. Of 550,000 to 800,000 distinct CDR3 sequences listed, roughly 6.6% were seen once; the top ten hold 1.5% to 2%. A further study also used this sample, focusing on yellow fever vaccine responses in identical twins.

Sequencing was performed on PBMCs. All receptors come from a woman under 30 in good health.

This clonotype occurred many times. V gene TRBV4-1 combines with J gene TRBJ1-5, with TRBD1 matching over 10 bases. The CDR3 spans 19 residues. V lost 2 bases, J lost 1 base, and 11 bases stayed unmatched. Germline assignment: CDR1 MGHRA and CDR2 YSYEKL. DNA of the CDR3: TGCGCCAGCAGCCAAAGTACCGGACAGGGGGAGGCAAGCAATCAGCCCCAGCATTTT. It translates to CASSQSTGQGEASNQPQHF.

This clonotype was counted only a few times. The chain links TRBV20-1 to TRBJ1-5; no reliable D call. V was clipped by 0 bases and J by 7 bases, with 10 bases between them. Germline V CDR1 and CDR2: DFQATT, SNEGSKA (reference sequence). This CDR3 region has 13 residues. The CDR3 reads CSARDGVYQPQHF. The CDR3, as DNA: TGCAGTGCTAGAGATGGGGTTTACCAGCCCCAGCATTTT.

The rearrangement uses TRBV29-1 and TRBJ2-2; D not certain. V lost 5 bases to trimming and J lost 1 base, with 8 bases between them. The CDR3 totals 13 residues. From germline, CDR1 is SQVTM and CDR2 ANQGSEA. The CDR3 protein is CSVKGLNTGELFF. CDR3 nucleotide sequence: TGCAGCGTTAAGGGCCTGAACACCGGGGAGCTGTTTTTT.

This clonotype appeared many times. The CDR3 DNA sequence: TGCAGCGTTTCCCCAGGGGCTAACTATGGCTACACCTTC. Its translation: CSVSPGANYGYTF. V usage is TRBV29-1 and J usage is TRBJ1-2, with TRBD1 as a possible D gene (6 bases). The V end was cut by 5 bases, the J end by 0 bases, with 10 bases between. CDR3 length: 13 residues. Germline V gives CDR1 SQVTM, CDR2 ANQGSEA.

The chain combines TRBV11-2 with TRBJ1-4; tentatively, D is TRBD1 (6 bases). The V gene lost 5 bases and the J gene lost 8 bases, with 21 bases spanning the gap. Germline V lookup: CDR1 SGHAT, CDR2 FQNNGV. This CDR3 region has 16 residues. CDR3 loop: CASSGTLQGREEKLFF. The CDR3 coding sequence is TGTGCCAGCAGCGGGACCCTACAGGGACGAGAGGAAAAACTGTTTTTT.

The chain carries TRBV5-1 and TRBJ2-2; D remains unclear. V lost 2 bases and J 10 bases, leaving 6 bases between the germline ends. This CDR3 comprises 11 residues. CDR1 is SGHRS and CDR2 is YFSETQ in the germline V gene. CDR3 sequence: CASSLDEELFF. Written as DNA, the CDR3 is TGCGCCAGCAGCTTAGACGAGGAGCTGTTTTTT.

This clonotype was counted a few times. The chain employs TRBV25-1 and TRBJ2-7; weak D call: TRBD1 (5 bases). Trimming left V 3 bases short and J 1 base short, with 19 bases between. Germline V lookup: CDR1 MGHDK, CDR2 SYGVNS. The CDR3 has 17 amino acids. The chain's CDR3 is CASSDNSGQVVSYEQYF. As DNA, the CDR3 is TGTGCCAGCAGTGATAATAGTGGACAAGTAGTTTCCTACGAGCAGTACTTC.

The CDR3 DNA follows: TGTGCCAGCAGTGGTACAGAGTCCCTAGCCAAAAACATTCAGTACTTC. It translates to CASSGTESLAKNIQYF. The chain couples TRBV25-1 to TRBJ2-4; D ambiguous. This CDR3 is built from 16 residues. Germline CDR1 MGHDK, CDR2 SYGVNS. V lost 4 bases to trimming and J lost 0 bases, with 13 bases between them.

The chain employs TRBV6-2 or TRBV6-3 and TRBJ2-5; 10 positions agree with TRBD2. This CDR3 region has 15 residues. With V trimmed by 8 bases and J by 5 bases, 11 bases remained unmatched. CDR1 and CDR2 from the germline V gene are MNHEY and SVGEGT. CDR3 DNA sequence: TGTGCCAGCTGTCTAGCGGGAGTTACTTCGGAGACCCAGTACTTC. Translation gives CASCLAGVTSETQYF.

This clonotype has a count of ten or more. The V and J genes are TRBV9 and TRBJ2-5; D is unresolved. Per germline, CDR1 SGDLS and CDR2 YYNGEE. The CDR3 totals 15 residues. Deletions cut 0 bases from V and 5 bases from J, with 14 bases between. CDR3 DNA: TGTGCCAGCAGCGTAGACCCGTCCCCCGGGGAGACCCAGTACTTC. Translating it yields CASSVDPSPGETQYF.

This clonotype has a handful of counts. The chain carries TRBV12-3 or TRBV12-4 and TRBJ2-3; TRBD1 agrees at 8 bases. The V and J ends lost 6 bases and 0 bases, in that order; junction bases with no gene match: 8. The CDR3 totals 16 residues. CDR3 bases: TGTGCCAGCAGACCCGACAGGGGAGCTAGCACAGATACGCAGTATTTT. Protein: CASRPDRGASTDTQYF.

This clonotype was found a few times. The chain joins TRBV29-1 to TRBJ1-1, with unresolved D. Per germline, CDR1 SQVTM and CDR2 ANQGSEA. This CDR3 region has 15 residues. V was pared by 1 base and J by 7 bases, with 19 bases between. The DNA of the CDR3 is TGCAGCGTTGAAGTGTTCGGAGGGCGCGAGATTGAAGCTTTCTTT. Its translation: CSVEVFGGREIEAFF.

This clonotype has a count of ten or more. The chain uses TRBV29-1 and TRBJ2-5, with a tentative D call TRBD2 (5 bases). The V and J ends lost 5 bases and 5 bases respectively, with 15 bases between them. The germline V gene has CDR1 SQVTM and CDR2 ANQGSEA. The CDR3 totals 13 residues. CDR3 residues: CSVRTRAEETQYF. CDR3 nucleotide sequence: TGCAGCGTTCGGACTCGTGCCGAGGAGACCCAGTACTTC.

V usage is TRBV5-6 and J usage is TRBJ1-5; D gene ambiguous. The CDR3 consists of 12 residues. V lost 2 bases to trimming and J lost 7 bases, with 7 bases between them. The germline V gene has CDR1 SGHDT and CDR2 YYEEEE. This CDR3 is CASSFVGQPQHF. Here the CDR3 DNA reads TGTGCCAGCAGCTTTGTTGGACAGCCCCAGCATTTT.

This clonotype was detected many times. The chain has TRBV5-1 and TRBJ1-6; D is undetermined. V dropped 0 bases and J dropped 9 bases, with 16 bases sitting between them. The CDR3 is made up of 16 amino acids. Per the germline V gene, CDR1 is SGHRS and CDR2 is YFSETQ. The DNA for the CDR3 is TGCGCCAGCAGCTTGGAGCAGGCAGGAGCCAGTTCACCCCTCCACTTT. It translates to CASSLEQAGASSPLHF.

The chain has TRBV20-1 and TRBJ2-1; 9 bases align to TRBD2. The germline gives CDR1 DFQATT, CDR2 SNEGSKA (reference sequence). The V gene end was trimmed by 1 base and the J gene end by 8 bases; junction bases not matched to a gene: 9. CDR3 size: 15 residues. This chain's CDR3 is CSARVTSGAFHEQFF. The CDR3 nucleotides read TGCAGTGCTAGAGTGACTAGCGGAGCCTTTCATGAGCAGTTCTTC.

This clonotype occurred a few times. The chain is built from TRBV28 and TRBJ2-7, with D possibly TRBD1 on 5 matching bases. Trimming took off 6 bases at V and 3 bases at J, with 12 bases between the two ends. Germline V gives CDR1 MDHEN, CDR2 SYDVKM. The CDR3 is 13 residues long. The DNA for the CDR3 is TGTGCCAGCAGCCCTGGACATTTCTACGAGCAGTACGTC. It is translated as CASSPGHFYEQYV.

This clonotype has at least ten counts. J is TRBJ2-7 and V is TRBV27; weak D call: TRBD1 (5 bases). CDR1 and CDR2 from the germline V gene are MNHEY and SMNVEV (reference sequence). CDR3 length equals 16 residues. V lost 5 bases, J lost 5 bases, and 22 bases lay in between. CDR3 in amino acids: CASSARRVVSLDEQYF. The CDR3, as DNA: TGTGCCAGCAGTGCCCGCAGGGTAGTTTCGCTAGACGAGCAGTACTTC.

This clonotype occurred many times. The chain is built from TRBV6-1 and TRBJ1-2; D remains ambiguous. The CDR3 sequence is 13 residues long. V was pared by 2 bases and J by 8 bases, with 12 bases between. Looked up from germline, CDR1 is MNHNS and CDR2 is SASEGT. CDR3 residues: CASSEPGEVGYTF. Written as DNA, the CDR3 is TGTGCCAGCAGTGAACCCGGGGAGGTAGGCTACACCTTC.

This chain links TRBV5-1 with TRBJ2-1; D tentatively fits TRBD1 or TRBD2 (6 bases each). In germline, CDR1 is SGHRS, CDR2 YFSETQ. With 4 bases removed from V and 4 bases from J, the gap between germline ends came to 15 bases. The CDR3 extends over 15 amino acids. The CDR3 reads CASSVAEGGYNEQFF. The CDR3 DNA sequence: TGCGCCAGCAGCGTAGCGGAGGGGGGTTACAATGAGCAGTTCTTC. Full variable domain (rest looked up from reference TRBV5-1 and TRBJ2-1): KAGVTQTPRYLIKTRGQQVTLSCSPISGHRSVSWYQQTPGQGLQFLFEYFSETQRNKGNFPGRFSGRQFSNSRSEMNVSTLELGDSALYLCASSVAEGGYNEQFFGPGTRLTVL.

This clonotype has ten or more counts. The J gene is TRBJ2-3, the V gene TRBV20-1, with D hard to call. The V and J ends lost 6 bases and 1 base respectively, with 11 bases between them. Germline CDR1 is DFQATT and CDR2 is SNEGSKA (reference sequence). The CDR3 runs to 13 residues. The CDR3 is CSASDSGTDTQYF. The DNA of the CDR3 is TGCAGTGCCAGCGATAGTGGCACAGATACGCAGTATTTT.

This clonotype was counted only a few times. J is TRBJ2-4 and V is TRBV2; D ambiguous. The germline CDR1 and CDR2 sequences are SNHLY and FYNNEI. This CDR3 spans 15 amino acids. Trimming removed 2 bases at V and 1 base at J, with 9 bases between. CDR3 amino acids: CASSEWESAKNIQYF. CDR3 DNA: TGTGCCAGCAGTGAATGGGAATCGGCCAAAAACATTCAGTACTTC.

On this clonotype: This may come from a read error, since a much larger clone is one base off. V is TRBV28 and J is TRBJ2-5, with TRBD2 matching 8 bases. This CDR3 contains 15 residues. With V trimmed by 5 bases and J by 2 bases, 7 bases remained unmatched. The germline V gene encodes CDR1 MDHEN and CDR2 SYDVKM. In nucleotides, the CDR3 is TGTGCCAGCAGTCAAGCGGGAGTGCGTCAAGAGACCCAGTACTTC. As protein: CASSQAGVRQETQYF.

This clonotype was counted at least ten times. This chain links TRBV10-3 with TRBJ2-5; D not certain. Germline V lookup: CDR1 ENHRY, CDR2 SYGVKD. The CDR3 runs to 16 residues. The ends were cut back, 2 bases at V and 1 base at J, with 14 bases in the middle. This CDR3 reads CAISEVGSRSQETQYF. The DNA of the CDR3 is TGTGCCATCAGTGAGGTAGGGTCCAGAAGCCAAGAGACCCAGTACTTC.

This sequence joins TRBV10-2 and TRBJ2-7; D could derive from TRBD1 or TRBD2 (5 bases each). The CDR3 has 13 residues. Germline loops: CDR1 WSHSY, CDR2 SAAADI. With 6 bases removed from V and 4 bases from J, the gap between germline ends came to 13 bases. The CDR3 DNA follows: TGCGCCAGCAGGGGGGAACCCTTATACGAGCAGTACTTC. Translated, it gives CASRGEPLYEQYF.

This clonotype was seen at least ten times. This chain uses TRBV29-1 with TRBJ1-5, with TRBD1 as a possible D gene (6 bases). Trimming removed 3 bases at V and 3 bases at J, with 12 bases between. This CDR3 is 14 amino acids long. Germline V gives CDR1 SQVTM, CDR2 ANQGSEA. The CDR3 loop is CSVDSGGNNQPQHF. The CDR3 region has the DNA TGCAGCGTTGACTCGGGGGGCAACAATCAGCCCCAGCATTTT.

This clonotype was seen repeatedly, ten times or more. The chain uses TRBV4-1 and TRBJ1-2; D unresolved. This CDR3 is 14 amino acids long. Germline CDR1 is MGHRA and CDR2 is YSYEKL. The V gene lost 0 bases and the J gene lost 1 base, with 6 bases spanning the gap. CDR3 in DNA: TGCGCCAGCAGCCAAGAGGTATTTAACTATGGCTACACCTTC. It codes for CASSQEVFNYGYTF.

The rearrangement uses TRBV28 and TRBJ2-7; 8 bases are a match to TRBD1. V was clipped by 9 bases and J by 6 bases; unmatched bases: 25. The CDR3 runs 18 residues. Per the germline V gene, CDR1 is MDHEN and CDR2 is SYDVKM. The CDR3 nucleotides are TGTGCCAGTTCGCCAAAACAGCTAAGGACAGGGAAGGTGGGCGAGCAGTACTTC. Translating gives CASSPKQLRTGKVGEQYF.

This clonotype was seen many times. V usage is TRBV12-3 or TRBV12-4 and J usage is TRBJ2-7, with D uncertain. V was clipped by 5 bases and J by 5 bases, with 10 bases between them. CDR3 size: 12 residues. The CDR3 sequence: CASSPTSHEQYF. The CDR3 coding sequence is TGTGCCAGCAGTCCCACTTCCCACGAGCAGTACTTC.